This T cell receptor (beta chain) was profiled in a study of blood T cell repertoires in COVID-19. Overall study: Samples representing acute and convalescent COVID-19 were sourced from the United States, Italy and Spain.

The repertoire was sequenced with immunoSEQ multiplex PCR; TCRdb's copy has only in-frame clones and lacks some. Of 150,000 to 200,000 clones in the sample, 90% to 95% were seen once. Followed over time, Seattle patients had been enrolled while infection was active. Per germline, CDR1 SGHRS and CDR2 YFSETQ. The CDR3 has 15 amino acids. V gave up 0 bases and J gave up 1 base, with 8 bases separating them. This TCR derives from a woman aged 55-70 years with COVID-19, enrolled during active disease. The rearrangement joins TRBV5-1 to TRBJ2-4; D is perhaps TRBD2 (5 bases). Input material: peripheral blood. The CDR3 protein is CASSLAGVAKNIQYF. The CDR3 coding sequence is TGCGCCAGCAGCTTGGCCGGGGTGGCCAAAAACATTCAGTACTTC.